This entry describes one T cell receptor beta chain. Its cognate antigen is unknown. Clones were sequenced by immunoSEQ multiplex PCR, and TCRdb holds only the in-frame ones, with some missing. Among under 650,000 clones listed, about 96% were seen once. The record originates from a study of shared clonotypes between healthy human individuals. Study-level results: Generation probabilities were higher for clonotypes shared across all four sorted-subset donors than for unshared ones. Shared across a handful of donors were 4% to 6% of the naive CD4 clonotypes.

All donors were healthy HIV-negative adults lacking recent acute infections or vaccinations. CD4+ cells yielded CD45RA+ naive and CD45RA-negative memory subsets. The germline CDR1 and CDR2 sequences are MNHEY and SMNVEV (reference sequence). The CDR3 has 15 amino acids. V was trimmed by 3 bases and J by 4 bases, leaving 15 bases between them. This receptor was identified in a woman in her twenties or thirties in good health. Sequencing was performed on naive CD4+ T cells sorted from blood. Subset meaning: CD45RA+ positively selected. The chain couples TRBV27 to TRBJ1-2, with D uncertain. CDR3 region: CASSLGGGPVYGYTF. The CDR3 DNA reads TGTGCCAGCAGTTTGGGAGGTGGTCCAGTCTATGGCTACACCTTC.